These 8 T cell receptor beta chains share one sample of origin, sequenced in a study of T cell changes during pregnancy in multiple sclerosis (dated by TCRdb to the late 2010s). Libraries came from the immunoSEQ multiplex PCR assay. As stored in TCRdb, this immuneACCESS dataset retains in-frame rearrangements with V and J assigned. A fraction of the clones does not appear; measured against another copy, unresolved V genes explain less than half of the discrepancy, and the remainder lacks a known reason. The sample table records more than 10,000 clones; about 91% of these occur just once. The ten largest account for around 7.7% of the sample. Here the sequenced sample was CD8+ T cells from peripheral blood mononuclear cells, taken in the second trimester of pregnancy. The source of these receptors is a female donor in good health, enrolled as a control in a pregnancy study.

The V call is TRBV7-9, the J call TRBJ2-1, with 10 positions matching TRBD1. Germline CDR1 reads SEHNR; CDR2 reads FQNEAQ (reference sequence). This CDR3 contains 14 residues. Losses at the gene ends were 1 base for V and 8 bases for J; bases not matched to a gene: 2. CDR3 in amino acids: CASSLEGQGYEQFF. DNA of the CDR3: TGTGCCAGCAGCTTAGAGGGACAGGGGTATGAGCAGTTCTTC.

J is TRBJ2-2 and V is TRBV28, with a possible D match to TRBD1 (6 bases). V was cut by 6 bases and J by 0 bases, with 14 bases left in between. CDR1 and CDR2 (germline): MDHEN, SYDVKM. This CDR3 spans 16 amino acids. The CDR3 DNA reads TGTGCCAGCAGCCCGGGGACACCATCGAACACCGGGGAGCTGTTTTTT. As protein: CASSPGTPSNTGELFF.

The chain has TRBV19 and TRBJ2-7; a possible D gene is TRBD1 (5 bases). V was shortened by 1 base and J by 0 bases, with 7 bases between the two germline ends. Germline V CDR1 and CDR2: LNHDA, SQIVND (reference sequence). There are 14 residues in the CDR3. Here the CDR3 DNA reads TGTGCCAGTAGTATAGGGGGCGGCTCCTACGAGCAGTACTTC. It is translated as CASSIGGGSYEQYF.

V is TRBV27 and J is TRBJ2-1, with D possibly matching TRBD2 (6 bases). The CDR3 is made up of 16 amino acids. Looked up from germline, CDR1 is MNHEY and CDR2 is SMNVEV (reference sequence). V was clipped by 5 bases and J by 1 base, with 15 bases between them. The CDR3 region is CASSDLRERSYNEQFF. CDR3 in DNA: TGTGCCAGCAGTGACCTTCGGGAGAGGTCCTACAATGAGCAGTTCTTC.

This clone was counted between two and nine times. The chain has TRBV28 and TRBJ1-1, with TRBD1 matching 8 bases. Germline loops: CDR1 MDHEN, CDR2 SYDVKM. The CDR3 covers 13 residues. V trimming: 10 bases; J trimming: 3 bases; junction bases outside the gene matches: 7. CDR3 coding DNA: TGTGCCACTCGACAGGGGTGGGACACTGAAGCTTTCTTT. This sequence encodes CATRQGWDTEAFF.

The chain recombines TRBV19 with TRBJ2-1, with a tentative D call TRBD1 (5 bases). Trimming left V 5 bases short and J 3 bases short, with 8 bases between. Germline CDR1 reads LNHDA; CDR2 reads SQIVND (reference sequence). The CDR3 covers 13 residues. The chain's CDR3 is CASSQGGYNEQFF. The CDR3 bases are TGTGCCAGTAGTCAGGGCGGCTACAATGAGCAGTTCTTC.

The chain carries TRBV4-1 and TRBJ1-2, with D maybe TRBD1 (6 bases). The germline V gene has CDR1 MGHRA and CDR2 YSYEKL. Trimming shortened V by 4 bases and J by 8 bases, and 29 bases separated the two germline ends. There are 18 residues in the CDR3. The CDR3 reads CASSPLFWDTNLEDGYTF. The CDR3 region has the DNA TGCGCCAGCAGCCCCCTTTTCTGGGACACGAACTTAGAGGACGGCTACACCTTC.

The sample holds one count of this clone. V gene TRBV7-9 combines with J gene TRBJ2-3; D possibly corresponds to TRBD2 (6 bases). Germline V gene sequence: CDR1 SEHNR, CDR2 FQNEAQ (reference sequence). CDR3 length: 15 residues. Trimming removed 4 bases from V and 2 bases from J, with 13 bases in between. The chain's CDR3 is CASSSPGVSTDTQYF. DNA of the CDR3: TGTGCCAGCAGCTCCCCGGGGGTTTCCACAGATACGCAGTATTTT.